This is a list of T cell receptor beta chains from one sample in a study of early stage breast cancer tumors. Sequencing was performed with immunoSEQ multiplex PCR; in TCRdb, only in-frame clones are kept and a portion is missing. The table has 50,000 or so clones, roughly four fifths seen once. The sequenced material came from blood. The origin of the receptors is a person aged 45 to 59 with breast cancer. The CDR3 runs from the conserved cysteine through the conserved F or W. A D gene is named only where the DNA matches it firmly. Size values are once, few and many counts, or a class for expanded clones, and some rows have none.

CASQGKKYQETQYF | TGTGCCAGCCAGGGGAAAAAGTACCAAGAGACCCAGTACTTC | - | TRBJ2-5 | TRBV25-1 | - | 14
CASSRLGLAQHF | TGTGCCAGCAGTAGATTAGGTTTGGCCCAGCATTTT | - | TRBJ1-5 | TRBV27 | - | 12
CASSLVSGELFF | TGTGCCAGCAGTTTAGTATCCGGGGAGCTGTTTTTT | - | TRBJ2-2 | TRBV28 | few | 12
CASSYGALHSSYEQYF | TGTGCCAGCAGTTACGGAGCCCTACACAGCTCCTACGAGCAGTACTTC | - | TRBJ2-7 | TRBV6-5 | - | 16
CASSLGQETDTQYF | TGCGCCAGCAGCTTGGGTCAGGAGACAGATACGCAGTATTTT | - | TRBJ2-3 | TRBV5-1 | once | 14
CASSPLLGSDEQYF | TGTGCCAGCTCACCACTTCTCGGATCCGACGAGCAGTACTTC | - | TRBJ2-7 | TRBV18 | - | 14
CASSYSSSQETQYF | TGTGCCAGCAGTTACTCGTCGAGCCAAGAGACCCAGTACTTC | - | TRBJ2-5 | TRBV6-6 | - | 14
CASSSQPGQGKTQYF | TGTGCCAGCAGCTCCCAACCCGGACAGGGAAAGACCCAGTACTTC | TRBD1 | TRBJ2-5 | TRBV11-2 | - | 15
CVTTIDPNEQFF | TGTGTCACGACGATAGACCCCAATGAGCAGTTCTTC | - | TRBJ2-1 | TRBV7-9 | few | 12
CASSFPSVDGGYTF | TGTGCCAGCAGTTTCCCCTCAGTGGACGGCGGCTACACCTTC | - | TRBJ1-2 | TRBV6-6 | - | 14
CASSIGHKRQPQHF | TGTGCCAGTAGTATAGGACACAAAAGGCAGCCCCAGCATTTT | - | TRBJ1-5 | TRBV19 | - | 14
CASSPGPQGGANVLTF | TGTGCCAGCAGCCCCGGTCCCCAGGGGGGGGCCAACGTCCTGACTTTC | - | TRBJ2-6 | TRBV7-3 | few | 16
CASSQDLQGSLYGYTF | TGCGCCAGCAGCCAAGATCTACAGGGTAGCCTCTATGGCTACACCTTC | - | TRBJ1-2 | TRBV4-1 | - | 16
CASHSSGTPHNQPQHF | TGTGCCAGCCACTCTTCCGGGACCCCCCACAATCAGCCCCAGCATTTT | - | TRBJ1-5 | TRBV19 | - | 16
CASSLVYGARQETQYF | TGCGCCAGCAGCTTGGTGTACGGCGCTAGACAAGAGACCCAGTACTTC | - | TRBJ2-5 | TRBV5-1 | - | 16
CASSLSVPPADTQYF | TGTGCCAGCAGCTTATCGGTCCCCCCGGCAGATACGCAGTATTTT | - | TRBJ2-3 | TRBV7-8 | - | 15
CASSLPTLGATEAFF | TGTGCCAGCAGTTTGCCCACCTTAGGCGCCACTGAAGCTTTCTTT | - | TRBJ1-1 | TRBV28 | - | 15
CASSQEDRTVGEQYF | TGTGCCAGCAGCCAAGAAGACAGGACGGTGGGCGAGCAGTACTTC | - | TRBJ2-7 | TRBV4-2 | - | 15
CASSVDTGGNEKLFF | TGTGCCAGCAGCGTAGATACGGGAGGTAATGAAAAACTGTTTTTT | - | TRBJ1-4 | TRBV9 | once | 15
CASSPSAGGPGELFF | TGTGCCAGCAGCCCTTCGGCGGGAGGGCCCGGGGAGCTGTTTTTT | TRBD2 | TRBJ2-2 | TRBV7-8 | - | 15
CASSLQLETQYF | TGTGCCAGCAGTTTACAATTAGAGACCCAGTACTTC | - | TRBJ2-5 | TRBV28 | - | 12
CSVDSDGQGVNYGYTF | TGCAGCGTTGACTCGGACGGGCAGGGTGTGAACTATGGCTACACCTTC | - | TRBJ1-2 | TRBV29-1 | once | 16
CATREGGSYNSPLHF | TGTGCCACCAGGGAGGGAGGCTCCTATAATTCACCCCTCCACTTT | - | TRBJ1-6 | TRBV15 | once | 15
CASNLQGADYGYTF | TGTGCCAGCAACCTACAGGGGGCGGACTATGGCTACACCTTC | TRBD1 | TRBJ1-2 | TRBV2 | - | 14
CASSVPGLAGVYNEQFF | TGTGCCAGCAGCGTCCCGGGACTAGCGGGAGTCTACAATGAGCAGTTCTTC | TRBD2 | TRBJ2-1 | TRBV2 | - | 17
CASSLEIPSTDTQYF | TGTGCCAGCAGCTTAGAAATCCCGAGCACAGATACGCAGTATTTT | - | TRBJ2-3 | TRBV7-9 | - | 15
CASSQGDLMNTEAFF | TGTGCCAGCAGCCAGGGAGATCTAATGAACACTGAAGCTTTCTTT | - | TRBJ1-1 | TRBV5-4 | - | 15
CAWSVRQGQGGSYEQYF | TGTGCCTGGAGTGTGAGACAAGGACAGGGTGGTTCCTACGAGCAGTACTTC | TRBD1 | TRBJ2-7 | TRBV30 | - | 17
CASSSSAGSVYNEQFF | TGTGCCAGCAGCTCTAGTGCAGGGTCGGTGTACAATGAGCAGTTCTTC | - | TRBJ2-1 | TRBV7-9 | - | 16
CASSHLGNTEAFF | TGTGCCAGCAGCCATCTGGGGAACACTGAAGCTTTCTTT | - | TRBJ1-1 | TRBV14 | - | 13
CASSLLVADTQYF | TGCGCCAGCAGCTTACTAGTTGCAGATACGCAGTATTTT | - | TRBJ2-3 | TRBV5-1 | - | 13
CASTLEQGPYNEQFF | TGTGCCAGCACCCTGGAGCAGGGTCCCTACAATGAGCAGTTCTTC | - | TRBJ2-1 | TRBV5-4 | - | 15
CASSPFQGRPSNQPQHF | TGTGCCAGCAGTCCCTTCCAGGGGAGACCTAGCAATCAGCCCCAGCATTTT | - | TRBJ1-5 | TRBV28 | - | 17
CASRPGTGSSYEQYF | TGTGCCAGCAGGCCCGGGACAGGGAGCTCCTACGAGCAGTACTTC | TRBD1 | TRBJ2-7 | TRBV2 | - | 15
CASSLGWGERDTQYF | TGCGCCAGCAGCTTGGGCTGGGGGGAGCGGGATACGCAGTATTTT | - | TRBJ2-3 | TRBV5-1 | - | 15
CASSLSTSLRDRGREQYF | TGTGCCAGCAGTTTATCGACATCTCTGCGGGACAGGGGGCGGGAGCAGTACTTC | TRBD1 | TRBJ2-7 | TRBV27 | - | 18
CASSERAPTNTGELFF | TGTGCCAGCAGTGAACGCGCACCTACGAACACCGGGGAGCTGTTTTTT | - | TRBJ2-2 | TRBV2 | once | 16
CASSEEFVPSGANVLTF | TGTGCCAGCAGTGAAGAATTCGTGCCCTCTGGGGCCAACGTCCTGACTTTC | - | TRBJ2-6 | TRBV6-1 | - | 17
CASRWLAGGLGELFF | TGTGCCAGCCGCTGGCTAGCGGGGGGGCTCGGGGAGCTGTTTTTT | TRBD2 | TRBJ2-2 | TRBV2 | - | 15
CASSRTASEETQYF | TGTGCCAGCAGCCGGACAGCCTCGGAGGAGACCCAGTACTTC | - | TRBJ2-5 | TRBV9 | - | 14
CASSPRQGPSIYNEQFF | TGTGCCAGCAGCCCCCGACAGGGCCCCTCCATCTACAATGAGCAGTTCTTC | TRBD1 | TRBJ2-1 | TRBV7-9 | - | 17
CASSLVRATDTQYF | TGTGCCAGCAGCTTGGTGAGGGCCACAGATACGCAGTATTTT | - | TRBJ2-3 | TRBV7-8 | - | 14
CASRDSLRGQPQHF | TGTGCCAGTAGGGACAGTCTAAGGGGTCAGCCCCAGCATTTT | - | TRBJ1-5 | TRBV19 | - | 14
CASSQGITSTEAFF | TGTGCCAGCTCCCAAGGGATTACGAGCACTGAAGCTTTCTTT | - | TRBJ1-1 | TRBV18 | once | 14
CASSERFDPRETQYF | TGTGCCAGCAGTGAAAGGTTCGACCCGAGGGAGACCCAGTACTTC | - | TRBJ2-5 | TRBV6-1 | - | 15
CASSQEWGTLGPTGELFF | TGCGCCAGCAGCCAAGAGTGGGGGACTCTGGGGCCGACCGGGGAGCTGTTTTTT | - | TRBJ2-2 | TRBV4-3 | few | 18
CASSISRSDQPQHF | TGTGCCAGTAGTATTTCCAGATCCGACCAGCCCCAGCATTTT | - | TRBJ1-5 | TRBV19 | - | 14
CASSFAGTSAPQKETQYF | TGTGCCAGCAGTTTCGCCGGAACTAGCGCCCCTCAAAAAGAGACCCAGTACTTC | TRBD2 | TRBJ2-5 | TRBV27 | - | 18
CASSPGQTPQETQYF | TGTGCCAGCAGCCCAGGACAGACTCCCCAAGAGACCCAGTACTTC | - | TRBJ2-5 | TRBV7-3 | - | 15
CASRWDSGGYEQFF | TGTGCCAGCCGATGGGATAGCGGGGGGTATGAGCAGTTCTTC | TRBD2 | TRBJ2-1 | TRBV19 | - | 14